This TCR beta chain was sequenced during a study of cytomegalovirus exposure and HLA in healthy donors. The PCR made use of 60 Vbeta and 13 Jbeta primers. This table comes from immunoSEQ multiplex PCR, and its TCRdb copy is limited to in-frame clones, with some not included. The table lists more than 90,000 clones, 78% of them singletons. Study-wide findings and caveats: Most CMV-associated TCR beta chains appeared HLA-restricted in a later analysis. Later analysis demonstrated an association between a missense DCLRE1C variant and TCR beta V- and J-gene trimming. Among TCR beta chains, those listed as cytomegalovirus-associated numbered over 150. Earlier findings revealed that most TCR beta V segments proved productive either about 87% or about 30% of the time.

Concerning this clone itself: The antigen is not known.

The specimen was PBMCs. The receptor was derived from a woman aged 55-75 years in good health and CMV-seronegative.

CDR3 bases: TGTGCCAGCAGCGTAGCTCCTAGCGGGAACACCGGGGAGCTGTTTTTT. Translating it yields CASSVAPSGNTGELFF. The chain couples TRBV9 to TRBJ2-2; TRBD2 matches at 7 bases. The CDR3 loop spans 16 amino acids. Per germline, CDR1 SGDLS and CDR2 YYNGEE. J lost 1 base, V lost 0 bases, and 3 bases had no gene match.